This TCR beta chain was recorded in a study of shared clonotypes between healthy human individuals. Background on the study: Donors consisted of two women and a few men between 18 and 49.

There are 19 residues in the CDR3. The V end lost 2 bases, the J end lost 3 bases, and 24 bases lay between the germline ends. Germline values: CDR1 SGDLS, CDR2 YYNGEE. Profiling relied on immunoSEQ multiplex PCR, and the TCRdb table lists in-frame clones only, not all of them. The sample includes 2,100,000 or so clones, under 97% of them seen just once. The sequencing input was naive CD4+ T cells sorted from blood. Subset specified: CD45RA+ positively selected. The sequence was obtained from a young man in good health. The J gene is TRBJ1-3, the V gene TRBV9; possible D gene TRBD1, 5 bases. The CDR3 DNA follows: TGTGCCAGCAGCGTCGGGTTCCTGGGGCAGGGCTTGGGTGGAAACACCATATATTTT. This encodes CASSVGFLGQGLGGNTIYF. Based on the CDR3 plus reference TRBV9 and TRBJ1-3, the full variable domain is DSGVTQTPKHLITATGQRVTLRCSPRSGDLSVYWYQQSLDQGLQFLIQYYNGEERAKGNILERFSAQQFPDLHSELNLSSLELGDSALYFCASSVGFLGQGLGGNTIYFGEGSWLTVV.